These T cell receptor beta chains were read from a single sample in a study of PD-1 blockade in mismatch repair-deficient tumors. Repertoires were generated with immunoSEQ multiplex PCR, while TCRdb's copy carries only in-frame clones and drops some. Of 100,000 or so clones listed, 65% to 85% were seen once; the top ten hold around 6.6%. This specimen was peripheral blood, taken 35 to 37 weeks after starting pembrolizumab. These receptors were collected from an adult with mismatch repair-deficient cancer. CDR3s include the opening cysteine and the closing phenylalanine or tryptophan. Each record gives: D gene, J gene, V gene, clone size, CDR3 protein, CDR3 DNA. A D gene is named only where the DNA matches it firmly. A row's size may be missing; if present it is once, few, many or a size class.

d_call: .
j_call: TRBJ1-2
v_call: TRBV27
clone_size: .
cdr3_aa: CASSPLRPTTGTGYGYTF
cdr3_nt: TGTGCCAGCAGTCCACTCCGCCCCACGACAGGAACCGGCTATGGCTACACCTTC

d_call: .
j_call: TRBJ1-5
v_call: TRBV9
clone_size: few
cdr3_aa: CASSVSVDQPQHF
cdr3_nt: TGTGCCAGCAGCGTTTCAGTGGATCAGCCCCAGCATTTT

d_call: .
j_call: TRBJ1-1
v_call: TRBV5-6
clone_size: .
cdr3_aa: CASTLGGNMNTEAFF
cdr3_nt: TGTGCCAGCACTTTGGGGGGGAATATGAACACTGAAGCTTTCTTT

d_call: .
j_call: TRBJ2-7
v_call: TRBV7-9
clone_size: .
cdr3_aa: CASSLGTYEQYF
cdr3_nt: TGTGCCAGCAGCTTAGGCACCTACGAGCAGTACTTC

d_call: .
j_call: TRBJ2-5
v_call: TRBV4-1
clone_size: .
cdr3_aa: CASSHPQGREAQETQYF
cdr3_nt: TGCGCCAGCAGCCATCCCCAGGGAAGGGAGGCCCAAGAGACCCAGTACTTC

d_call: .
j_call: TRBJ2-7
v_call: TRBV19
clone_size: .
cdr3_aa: CASNYQSEQYF
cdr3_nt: TGTGCCAGTAACTATCAATCCGAGCAGTACTTC

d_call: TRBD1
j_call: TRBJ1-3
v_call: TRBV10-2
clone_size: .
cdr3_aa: CASRLVNRGKGNTIYF
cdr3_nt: TGCGCCAGCAGACTGGTGAACAGGGGTAAAGGAAACACCATATATTTT

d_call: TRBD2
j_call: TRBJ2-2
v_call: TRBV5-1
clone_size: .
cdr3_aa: CASSPELAANTGELFF
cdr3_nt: TGCGCCAGCAGCCCGGAACTAGCGGCGAACACCGGGGAGCTGTTTTTT

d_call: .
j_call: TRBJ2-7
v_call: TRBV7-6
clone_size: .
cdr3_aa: CASSSTSYEQYF
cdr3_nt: TGTGCCAGCAGCTCCACCTCCTACGAGCAGTACTTC

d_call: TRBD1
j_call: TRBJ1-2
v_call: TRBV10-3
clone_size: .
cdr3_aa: CAIRSQGVGYGYTF
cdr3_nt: TGTGCCATCAGGAGCCAGGGGGTCGGATATGGCTACACCTTC

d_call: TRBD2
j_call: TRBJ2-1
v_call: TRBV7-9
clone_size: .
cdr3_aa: CASSPGLAGGAQFF
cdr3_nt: TGTGCCAGCAGCCCCGGACTAGCGGGAGGCGCGCAGTTCTTC

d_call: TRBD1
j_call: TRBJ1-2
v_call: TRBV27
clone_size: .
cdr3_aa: CASTTAPGQGFYGYTF
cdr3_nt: TGTGCCAGCACCACCGCCCCGGGACAGGGGTTCTATGGCTACACCTTC

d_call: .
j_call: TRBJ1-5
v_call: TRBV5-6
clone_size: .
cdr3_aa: CASSLMGYSNQPQHF
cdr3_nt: TGTGCCAGCAGCTTGATGGGTTATAGCAATCAGCCCCAGCATTTT

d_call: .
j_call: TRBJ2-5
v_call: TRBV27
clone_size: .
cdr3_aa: CASSSRLAELQETQYF
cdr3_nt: TGTGCCAGCAGTTCCAGATTAGCGGAGCTCCAAGAGACCCAGTACTTC

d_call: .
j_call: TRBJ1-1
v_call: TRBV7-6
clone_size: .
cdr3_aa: CASSLAVGGNTEAFF
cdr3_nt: TGTGCCAGCAGCTTAGCGGTTGGGGGGAACACTGAAGCTTTCTTT

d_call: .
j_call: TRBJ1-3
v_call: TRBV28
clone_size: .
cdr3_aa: CASNSGGAGGNTIYF
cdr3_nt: TGTGCCAGCAACTCTGGGGGTGCGGGCGGAAACACCATATATTTT

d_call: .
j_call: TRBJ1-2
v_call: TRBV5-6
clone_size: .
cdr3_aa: CASSLVGISVYGYTF
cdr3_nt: TGTGCCAGCAGCTTGGTTGGGATCTCGGTTTATGGCTACACCTTC

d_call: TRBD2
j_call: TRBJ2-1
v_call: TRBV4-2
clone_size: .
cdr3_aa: CASSQEGNSGRAYGSYNEQFF
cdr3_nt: TGTGCCAGCAGCCAAGAAGGAAATAGCGGGAGGGCCTATGGCTCCTACAATGAGCAGTTCTTC

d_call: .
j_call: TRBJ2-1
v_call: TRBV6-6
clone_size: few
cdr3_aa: CASSTGLGEQFF
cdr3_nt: TGTGCCAGCAGCACAGGGTTAGGGGAGCAGTTCTTC

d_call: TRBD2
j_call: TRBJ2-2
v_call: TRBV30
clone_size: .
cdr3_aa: CAWASGRNTGELFF
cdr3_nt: TGTGCCTGGGCTAGCGGGAGAAACACCGGGGAGCTGTTTTTT

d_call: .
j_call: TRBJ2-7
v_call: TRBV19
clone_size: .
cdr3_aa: CASSISGQGSSYEQYF
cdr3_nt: TGTGCCAGTAGTATTAGCGGTCAGGGCTCCTCCTACGAGCAGTACTTC

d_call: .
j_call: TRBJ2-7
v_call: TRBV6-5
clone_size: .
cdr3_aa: CASSYSTSDSAYEQYF
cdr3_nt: TGTGCCAGCAGTTACTCGACGTCTGACAGCGCCTACGAGCAGTACTTC

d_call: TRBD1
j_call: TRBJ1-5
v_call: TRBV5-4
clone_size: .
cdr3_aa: CASSVQGSYNQPQHF
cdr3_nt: TGTGCCAGCAGCGTACAGGGGTCTTACAATCAGCCCCAGCATTTT

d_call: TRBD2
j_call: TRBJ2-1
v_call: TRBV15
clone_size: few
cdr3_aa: CATSRNLAGGGGNEQFF
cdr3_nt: TGTGCCACCAGCAGAAACTTAGCGGGAGGAGGTGGGAATGAGCAGTTCTTC

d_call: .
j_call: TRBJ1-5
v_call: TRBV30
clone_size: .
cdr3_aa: CAWSGAGDGQPQHF
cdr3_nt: TGTGCCTGGAGTGGGGCAGGGGACGGCCAGCCCCAGCATTTT

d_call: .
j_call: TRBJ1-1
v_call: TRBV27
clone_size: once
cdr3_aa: CASSLTGTEAFF
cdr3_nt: TGTGCCAGCAGCCTCACAGGGACTGAAGCTTTCTTT

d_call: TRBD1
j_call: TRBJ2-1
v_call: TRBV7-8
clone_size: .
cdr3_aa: CASNPGQGSYNEQFF
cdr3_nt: TGTGCCAGCAACCCGGGACAGGGGTCCTACAATGAGCAGTTCTTC

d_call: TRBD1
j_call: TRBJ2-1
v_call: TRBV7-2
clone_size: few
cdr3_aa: CASSERTGGYNEQFF
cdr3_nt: TGTGCCAGCAGCGAGCGGACAGGGGGGTACAATGAGCAGTTCTTC

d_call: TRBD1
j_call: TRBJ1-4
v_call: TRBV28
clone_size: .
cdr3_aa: CASSLTWGQGEKLFF
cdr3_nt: TGTGCCAGCAGTTTAACGTGGGGACAGGGCGAAAAACTGTTTTTT

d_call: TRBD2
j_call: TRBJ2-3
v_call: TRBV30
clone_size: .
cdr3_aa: CALRVGWGGAQYF
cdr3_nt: TGTGCCCTGAGGGTTGGCTGGGGAGGGGCGCAGTATTTT

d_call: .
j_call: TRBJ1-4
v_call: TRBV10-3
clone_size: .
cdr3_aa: CAISERSQATNEKLFF
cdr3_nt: TGTGCCATCAGTGAGAGATCACAGGCAACTAATGAAAAACTGTTTTTT

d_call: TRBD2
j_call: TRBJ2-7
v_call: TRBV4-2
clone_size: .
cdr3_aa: CASSQLRLADSYEQYF
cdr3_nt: TGTGCCAGCAGCCAACTAAGACTAGCGGATTCCTACGAGCAGTACTTC

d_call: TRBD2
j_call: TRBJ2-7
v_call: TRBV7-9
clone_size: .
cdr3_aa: CASSLDSGSDGQYF
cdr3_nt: TGTGCCAGCAGCTTAGATAGCGGGAGTGACGGGCAGTACTTC

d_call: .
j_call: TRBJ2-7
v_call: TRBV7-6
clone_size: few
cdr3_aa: CASSSSGGQYF
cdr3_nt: TGTGCCAGCAGCTCTTCAGGAGGGCAGTACTTC

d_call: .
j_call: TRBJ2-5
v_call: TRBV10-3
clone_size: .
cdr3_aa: CAISAQGHSQETQYF
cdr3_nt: TGTGCCATCAGTGCTCAGGGACATAGCCAAGAGACCCAGTACTTC

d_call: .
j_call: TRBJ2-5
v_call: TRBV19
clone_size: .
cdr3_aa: CATKTKGGETQYF
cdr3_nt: TGTGCCACCAAAACGAAGGGCGGAGAGACCCAGTACTTC

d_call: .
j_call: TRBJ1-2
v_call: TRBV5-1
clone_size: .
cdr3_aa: CASSLAPGNYGYTF
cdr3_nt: TGCGCCAGCAGCTTGGCGCCGGGTAACTATGGCTACACCTTC

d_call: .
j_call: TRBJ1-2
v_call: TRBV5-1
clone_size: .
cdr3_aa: CASSLPRAEDGYTF
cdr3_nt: TGCGCCAGCAGCTTGCCGAGGGCAGAGGATGGCTACACCTTC

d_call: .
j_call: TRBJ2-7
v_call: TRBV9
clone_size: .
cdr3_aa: CASSVVEIPYEQYF
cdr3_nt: TGTGCCAGCAGCGTGGTGGAGATCCCCTACGAGCAGTACTTC

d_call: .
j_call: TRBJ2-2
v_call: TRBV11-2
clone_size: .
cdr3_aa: CASSFDRGIAGEGELFF
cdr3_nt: TGTGCCAGCAGCTTCGACAGGGGTATAGCGGGAGAGGGGGAGCTGTTTTTT

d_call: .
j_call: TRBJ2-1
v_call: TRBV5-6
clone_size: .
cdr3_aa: CASSSGTPSPQFF
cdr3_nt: TGTGCCAGCAGCTCCGGGACCCCCTCCCCCCAGTTCTTC

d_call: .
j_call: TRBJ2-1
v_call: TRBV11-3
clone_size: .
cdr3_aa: CASSLALWVLGGGNEQFF
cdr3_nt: TGTGCCAGCAGCTTAGCCCTATGGGTCCTAGGGGGGGGGAATGAGCAGTTCTTC

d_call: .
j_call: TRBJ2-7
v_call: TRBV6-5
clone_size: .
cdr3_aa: CASSRDSEGYEQYF
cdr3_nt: TGTGCCAGCAGTCGGGACTCAGAGGGATACGAGCAGTACTTC

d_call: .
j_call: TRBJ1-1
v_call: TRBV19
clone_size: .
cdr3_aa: CASKAPENTEAFF
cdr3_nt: TGTGCCAGTAAAGCGCCGGAGAACACTGAAGCTTTCTTT

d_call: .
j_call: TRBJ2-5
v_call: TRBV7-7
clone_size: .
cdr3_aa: CASSPAGQNQETQYF
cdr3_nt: TGTGCTAGCAGCCCTGCGGGACAGAACCAAGAGACCCAGTACTTC

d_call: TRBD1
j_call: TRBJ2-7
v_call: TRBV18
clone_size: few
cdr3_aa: CASSPRQGVYEQYF
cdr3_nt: TGTGCCAGCTCACCCCGACAGGGGGTCTACGAGCAGTACTTC

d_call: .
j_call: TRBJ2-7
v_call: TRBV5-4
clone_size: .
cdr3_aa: CASSIGVEQYF
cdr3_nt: TGTGCCAGCAGCATAGGGGTCGAGCAGTACTTC